Presented here are 3 T cell receptor beta chains from one specimen sequenced in a study of blood T cells in healthy people across ages. The use of a sample-barcoded 5' primer and a J-beta primer mix characterized a second PCR of about 7 to 12 cycles. Using its own MiXCR run on the 5' RACE reads, TCRdb lists one record per CDR3 protein. This sample yields some 640,000 distinct CDR3 sequences, of which about 30% are seen a single time; roughly 14% belongs to the top ten. Sequences were obtained from blood. Receptor source: a woman older than 75 in good health.

This clonotype was counted ten times or more. The chain couples TRBV3-1 to TRBJ2-5, with D perhaps assigned TRBD1 or TRBD2 (5 bases each). V lost 3 bases, J lost 5 bases, and 19 bases lay in between. The CDR3 is 16 residues long. The germline gives CDR1 LGHDT, CDR2 YNNKEL (reference sequence). DNA for the CDR3: TGTGCCAGCAGCCAGTCTTACAGGCCCACGGGGGAGACCCAGTACTTC. It translates to CASSQSYRPTGETQYF.

This clonotype was recorded many times. The V gene is TRBV9, the J gene TRBJ2-5; 7 nucleotides align to TRBD1. Germline V gene sequence: CDR1 SGDLS, CDR2 YYNGEE. J was trimmed by 4 bases and V by 0 bases; bases with no gene match: 9. The CDR3 extends over 16 amino acids. CDR3 nucleotide sequence: TGTGCCAGCAGCGTAGAAGACAGGGATGGATCAGAGACCCAGTACTTC. It yields the protein CASSVEDRDGSETQYF.

This clonotype was counted between two and nine times. The CDR3 DNA sequence: TGCGCCAGCAGTGCTATGGCAGAGTACACCGGGGAGCTGTTTTTT. Translation: CASSAMAEYTGELFF. J is TRBJ2-2 and V is TRBV5-1; D remains unclear. The CDR3 runs 15 residues. The germline CDR1 and CDR2 sequences are SGHRS and YFSETQ. Trimming stripped 5 bases from V and 3 bases from J, with 14 bases between.